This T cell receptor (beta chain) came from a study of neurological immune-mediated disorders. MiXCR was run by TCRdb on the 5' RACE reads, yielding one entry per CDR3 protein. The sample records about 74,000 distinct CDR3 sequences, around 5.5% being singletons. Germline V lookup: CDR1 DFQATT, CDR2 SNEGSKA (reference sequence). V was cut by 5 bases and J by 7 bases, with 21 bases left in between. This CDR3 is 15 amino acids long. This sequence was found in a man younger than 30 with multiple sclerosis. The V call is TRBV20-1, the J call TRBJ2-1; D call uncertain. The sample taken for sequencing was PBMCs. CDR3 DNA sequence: TGCAGTGCTTTTCAACCCCCTGGGAATAAGAATGAGCAGTTCTTC. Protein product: CSAFQPPGNKNEQFF.